This TCR beta chain was retrieved from a study of cytomegalovirus exposure and HLA in healthy donors. CDR1 SGHAT and CDR2 FQNNGV come from the germline V gene. The junction had 9 bases not matched to a gene; V was cut back by 5 bases and J by 0 bases. The length of the CDR3 is 17 residues. The study, taken as a whole, reports: Links to common viral pathogens appeared, in a later analysis, for several of the most significant clusters. Productive status was seen about 87% or about 30% of the time for most TCR beta V segments in an earlier analysis.

On this clone itself: Its matching antigen is unknown.

PCR involved 60 Vbeta and 13 Jbeta primers. Here immunoSEQ multiplex PCR was the method, and the copy in TCRdb shows in-frame clones only, minus some. The data show some 45,000 clones, 70% to 80% seen once. This rearrangement joins TRBV11-2 to TRBJ2-3; TRBD2 aligns across 9 bases. This TCR was recovered from a man between 25 and 39 years old in good health and CMV-seronegative. The material sequenced was PBMCs. CDR3 sequence: CASSPTTSGTSTDTQYF. The CDR3 DNA is TGTGCCAGCAGCCCAACGACTAGCGGAACTAGCACAGATACGCAGTATTTT. The variable domain in full, completed from reference TRBV11-2 and TRBJ2-3, reads EAGVAQSPRYKIIEKRQSVAFWCNPISGHATLYWYQQILGQGPKLLIQFQNNGVVDDSQLPKDRFSAERLKGVDSTLKIQPAKLEDSAVYLCASSPTTSGTSTDTQYFGPGTRLTVL.